The sequence of this T cell receptor (beta chain) was determined in a study of cytomegalovirus exposure and HLA in healthy donors. Study-level information: Falling in the Caucasian-associated ancestry cluster were 81% of under 450 genotyped donors.

The V gene's germline CDR1 is SGDLS and CDR2 YYNGEE. This CDR3 is built from 18 residues. With V trimmed by 0 bases and J by 2 bases, 8 bases remained unmatched. General observations from the study: Immune exposure was documented only through CMV serostatus.

Amplification used 60 Vbeta primers and 13 Jbeta primers. Original processing notes: In a later analysis, 10 million to 11 million of approximately 81 million unique beta chains occurred in at least two donors. Measured with immunoSEQ multiplex PCR; TCRdb has only the in-frame clones, and not every one. V and J calls and clone size come straight from that table; D and trimming were deduced from the DNA. The sample includes under 150,000 clones, approximately 72% of them seen just once. Only one count was recorded for this clone. The antigen remains unidentified. The sample was PBMCs. The clonotype comes from a woman aged 45-65 years in good health and CMV-seropositive. V usage is TRBV9 and J usage is TRBJ2-3; 11 bases line up with TRBD2. CDR3 sequence reads: CASSVATGTSGSTDTQYF. The CDR3 DNA is TGTGCCAGCAGCGTAGCTACCGGGACTAGCGGATCCACAGATACGCAGTATTTT.